Listed below are T cell receptor beta chains from one sample, sequenced in a study of long-term antiretroviral therapy in people with HIV. TCRdb's copy holds only in-frame clones and misses some; the assay was immunoSEQ multiplex PCR. The sample comprises around 12,000 clones, around 89% of which are singletons, and around 20% rests with the top ten. The sequencing here drew on unsorted PBMCs, taken 2.1 years after starting antiretroviral therapy. The receptors here all came from a woman aged 40 to 49 with HIV. Each CDR3 is given with its conserved first and last residue. Fields, in order: V gene, J gene, D gene, CDR3 length, CDR3 DNA, CDR3 protein. D genes are given only for firm matches.

TRBV9	TRBJ1-2	TRBD1	15	TGTGCCAGCAGCGTAGGGGGACAGGTTTTTAATGGCTACACCTTC	CASSVGGQVFNGYTF
TRBV5-1	TRBJ2-2	TRBD2	13	TGCGCCAGCAGTGTAGCGGGCCACGGGGAGCTGTTTTTT	CASSVAGHGELFF
TRBV4-3	TRBJ2-7	NA	13	TGCGCCAGCAGCCAAGATCGACTGTACGAGCAGTACTTC	CASSQDRLYEQYF
TRBV13	TRBJ2-4	NA	18	TGTGCCAGCAGCTCCAGATACGGGGGCCTTGGGGCCAAAAACATTCAGTACTTC	CASSSRYGGLGAKNIQYF
TRBV6-5	TRBJ1-2	NA	15	TGTGCCAGCAGTCAGCGTCCGACAGCTAACTATGGCTACACCTTC	CASSQRPTANYGYTF
TRBV18	TRBJ2-5	NA	12	TGTGCCAGCTCACCTCTAACAGAGACCCAGTACTTC	CASSPLTETQYF
TRBV10-3	TRBJ2-3	TRBD2	18	TGTGCCATCAGTGAGTCCTTAGCGGGGGGGCGGGCGACAGATACGCAGTATTTT	CAISESLAGGRATDTQYF
TRBV7-3	TRBJ2-3	NA	15	TGTGCCAGCAGCTTACAGGGGGACTACACAGATACGCAGTATTTT	CASSLQGDYTDTQYF
TRBV7-2	TRBJ1-3	NA	16	TGTGCCAGCAACTCCCTCGATTCAGGGGTCGGAAACACCATATATTTT	CASNSLDSGVGNTIYF
TRBV14	TRBJ2-7	NA	14	TGTGCCAGCAGCCTTCAACGGGGTCCCTACGAGCAGTACTTC	CASSLQRGPYEQYF
TRBV11-2	TRBJ2-4	NA	15	TGTGCCAGCAGCTTGGATCGGTTAGCCAAAAACATTCAGTACTTC	CASSLDRLAKNIQYF
TRBV7-2	TRBJ1-2	NA	15	TGTGCCAGCAGCTTGTCACTGGGCCTTAGATATGGCTACACCTTC	CASSLSLGLRYGYTF
TRBV7-9	TRBJ1-4	NA	16	TGTGCCAGCAGCCCGGTCCCCGCGGGGGCTAATGAAAAACTGTTTTTT	CASSPVPAGANEKLFF
TRBV11-2	TRBJ2-2	TRBD1	15	TGTGCCAGCAGCTTACGTGCAGGGGGCACCGGGGAGCTGTTTTTT	CASSLRAGGTGELFF
TRBV28	TRBJ2-7	TRBD1	15	TGTGCCAGCAGCCTCGCCGGGACAGCCCTGTACGAGCAGTACTTC	CASSLAGTALYEQYF
TRBV7-8	TRBJ2-1	TRBD2	15	TGTGCCAGCAACTCCCGGGGGGGCCCGTCCAATGAGCAGTTCTTC	CASNSRGGPSNEQFF
TRBV5-1	TRBJ2-5	NA	15	TGCGCCAGCAGCTTGGGCCAGGGGCACCAAGAGACCCAGTACTTC	CASSLGQGHQETQYF
TRBV2	TRBJ1-2	NA	12	TGTGCCGGAAGACAGACTAACTATGGCTACACCTTC	CAGRQTNYGYTF
TRBV10-3	TRBJ2-2	TRBD1	17	TGTGCCATCAGTGGTAGCCCAGGACAGGGGAACACCGGGGAGCTGTTTTTT	CAISGSPGQGNTGELFF
TRBV18	TRBJ1-3	TRBD1	16	TGTGCCAGCTCACCTCCGGGACAGGGCTCTGGAAACACCATATATTTT	CASSPPGQGSGNTIYF